The 5 T cell receptor beta chains given below trace back to one sample, sequenced in a study of response to subunit inactivated influenza vaccine. TCRdb reanalysed the RT-PCR reads using MiXCR and keeps one entry per CDR3 protein. The top ten hold 9.5% to 15% of the sample, which has 500,000 or so distinct CDR3 sequences, 10% to 11% seen once. The specimen comprised PBMCs from blood, sampled more than 35 days after vaccination. The receptors here all came from a man aged 45-65 years who received an inactivated influenza vaccine.

This clonotype was seen a handful of times. The rearrangement uses TRBV4-2 and TRBJ2-2, with 8 bases that match TRBD2. Per germline, CDR1 LGHNA and CDR2 YNFKEQ. The trim removed 0 bases at V and 3 bases at J, leaving 9 bases unmatched. The CDR3 totals 18 residues. This chain's CDR3 is CASSQDEYGGGYTGELFF. DNA for the CDR3: TGTGCCAGCAGCCAAGATGAATATGGCGGGGGGTACACCGGGGAGCTGTTTTTT.

There are a few counts of this clonotype. J is TRBJ2-2 and V is TRBV10-2; D remains ambiguous. Germline assignment: CDR1 WSHSY and CDR2 SAAADI. V was shortened by 6 bases and J by 5 bases, with 19 bases between the two germline ends. This CDR3 contains 16 residues. Here the CDR3 reads CASRIPYPLSTGELFF. DNA of the CDR3: TGCGCCAGCAGGATACCCTACCCCCTAAGTACCGGGGAGCTGTTTTTT.

This clonotype was counted a few times. The V call is TRBV10-2, the J call TRBJ2-3; 14 nucleotides agree with TRBD2. J gave up 0 bases and V 2 bases, and 4 bases lay outside the gene matches. Germline V gene sequence: CDR1 WSHSY, CDR2 SAAADI. CDR3 size: 18 residues. In nucleotides, the CDR3 is TGCGCCAGCAGTGAGGCTAGACTAGCGGGGGGGAGCACAGATACGCAGTATTTT. It specifies CASSEARLAGGSTDTQYF.

This clonotype was counted ten times or more. V usage is TRBV9 and J usage is TRBJ2-7, with D unclear. V was trimmed by 3 bases and J by 0 bases, leaving 4 bases between them. The CDR3 is 12 amino acids. The germline gives CDR1 SGDLS, CDR2 YYNGEE. The CDR3, as DNA: TGTGCCAGCAGCGGTAACTCCTACGAGCAGTACTTC. This sequence encodes CASSGNSYEQYF.

This clonotype was detected many times. The chain uses TRBV29-1 and TRBJ2-1; D not resolved. Germline CDR1 is SQVTM and CDR2 is ANQGSEA. V lost 4 bases to trimming and J lost 5 bases, with 6 bases between them. The CDR3 runs to 11 residues. CDR3 DNA sequence: TGCAGCGTTGGGGATAACAATGAGCAGTTCTTC. Amino acid sequence: CSVGDNNEQFF.